These 16 T cell receptor beta chains were sequenced from one sample in a study of early T cells in non-severe SARS-CoV-2 infection. TCRdb passed the 5' RACE reads through MiXCR, listing each CDR3 protein once. Among 60,000 or so distinct CDR3 sequences listed, more than 9.5% were seen once. The sequenced sample consisted of whole blood. The receptors were gathered from an adult who was a healthcare worker with PCR-confirmed SARS-CoV-2 infection or an uninfected control (not recorded which).

Concerning this clonotype itself: This CDR3 fails to terminate in the conserved phenylalanine or tryptophan, so it likely reflects a read error. The V call is TRBV20-1, the J call TRBJ2-4; TRBD2 is a possible D gene (5 bases). The CDR3 is 14 residues long. Germline V gene lookup returns CDR1 DFQATT and CDR2 SNEGSKA (reference sequence). V was pared by 5 bases and J by 0 bases, with 11 bases between. CDR3 in DNA: TGCAGTGCTCCTTCCGGGGTAGCCAAAAACATTCAGTACTTA. Translated: CSAPSGVAKNIQYL.

This clonotype has just a few counts. The chain joins TRBV7-9 to TRBJ1-5; the D is unclear. V shed 1 base and J shed 2 bases, with 6 bases lying between them. The CDR3 extends over 14 amino acids. Germline lookup yields CDR1 SEHNR and CDR2 FQNEAQ (reference sequence). The CDR3 DNA reads as TGTGCCAGCAGCTTAGGCCTGGGCAATCAGCCCCAGCATTTT. It yields the protein CASSLGLGNQPQHF.

There are a few counts of this clonotype. V usage is TRBV6-6 and J usage is TRBJ2-6, with 10 nucleotides matching TRBD1. V lost 4 bases, J lost 9 bases, and 6 bases stayed unmatched. CDR3 length: 15 amino acids. CDR1 and CDR2 (germline): MNHNY, SVGAGI (reference sequence). CDR3 coding DNA: TGTGCCAGCAGTTTCCGGACAGGGGGTGACAACGTCCTGACTTTC. It translates to CASSFRTGGDNVLTF.

The genes are TRBV7-3 and TRBJ2-1; 10 nucleotides line up with TRBD2. CDR3 length: 16 amino acids. V shed 1 base and J 4 bases; nucleotides not matched to a gene: 4. Germline values: CDR1 SGHTA, CDR2 FQGTGA. The CDR3 here is CASSLIAGGQYNEQFF. The DNA of the CDR3 is TGTGCCAGCAGCTTAATAGCGGGGGGCCAATACAATGAGCAGTTCTTC.

The chain uses TRBV12-3 or TRBV12-4 and TRBJ1-1; 8 nucleotides agree with TRBD1. CDR3 length equals 15 residues. The V gene end was trimmed by 5 bases and the J gene end by 1 base; junction bases not matched to a gene: 6. The CDR3 region is CASSQSGGGNTEAFF. The CDR3 nucleotides are TGTGCCAGCAGTCAATCAGGGGGCGGGAACACTGAAGCTTTCTTT.

Ten or more counts support this clonotype. V and J are TRBV10-3 and TRBJ2-1; 7 bases agree with TRBD2. The CDR3 is made up of 17 amino acids. Germline CDR1 reads ENHRY; CDR2 reads SYGVKD. With V trimmed by 0 bases and J by 6 bases, 11 bases remained unmatched. CDR3 protein: CAISESSVWEGSNEQFF. DNA for the CDR3: TGTGCCATCAGTGAGTCGTCTGTGTGGGAGGGGAGCAATGAGCAGTTCTTC.

V usage is TRBV12-5 and J usage is TRBJ1-1, with 9 bases identical to TRBD1. The V segment lost 5 bases and the J segment 0 bases; nucleotides outside the gene matches: 1. The CDR3 extends over 14 amino acids. Germline CDR1 LGHNT, CDR2 FRNRAP. The CDR3 region has the DNA TGTGCTAGTGGTCGGACAGGGGTGAACACTGAAGCTTTCTTT. Translating it yields CASGRTGVNTEAFF.

This clonotype has a count of ten or more. The chain couples TRBV28 to TRBJ2-3; 8 bases are shared with TRBD2. This CDR3 comprises 14 residues. V was clipped by 7 bases and J by 2 bases; unmatched bases: 5. CDR1 MDHEN and CDR2 SYDVKM come from the germline V gene. The CDR3 DNA is TGTGCCAGCATGGCGGGGGGTAACACAGATACGCAGTATTTT. Translation: CASMAGGNTDTQYF.

The chain recombines TRBV24-1 with TRBJ1-5; D is possibly TRBD1 (5 bases). The CDR3 length is 14 residues. Per germline, CDR1 KGHDR and CDR2 SFDVKD. V was clipped by 3 bases and J by 3 bases, with 8 bases between them. The CDR3 sequence is CATSDRDFNQPQHF. In nucleotides, the CDR3 is TGTGCCACCAGTGATCGGGACTTCAATCAGCCCCAGCATTTT.

Ten or more counts support this clonotype. The DNA of the CDR3 is TGTGCCAGCAGTTTATGGGGGGGTGAGCAGTTCTTC. This codes for CASSLWGGEQFF. V is TRBV28 and J is TRBJ2-1; a weak D match, TRBD2 (6 bases). V was pared by 0 bases and J by 9 bases, with 6 bases between. The CDR3 runs to 12 residues. Germline lookup yields CDR1 MDHEN and CDR2 SYDVKM. Supplemented by reference TRBV28 and TRBJ2-1, the full variable domain reads DVKVTQSSRYLVKRTGEKVFLECVQDMDHENMFWYRQDPGLGLRLIYFSYDVKMKEKGDIPEGYSVSREKKERFSLILESASTNQTSMYLCASSLWGGEQFFGPGTRLTVL.

The V call is TRBV2, the J call TRBJ1-5, with D possibly being TRBD1 (5 bases). The CDR3 runs to 15 residues. In germline, CDR1 is SNHLY, CDR2 FYNNEI. V dropped 6 bases and J dropped 2 bases, with 14 bases sitting between them. The CDR3: CASSRDSHGNQPQHF. CDR3 bases: TGTGCCAGCAGCCGGGACTCCCATGGCAATCAGCCCCAGCATTTT.

The chain joins TRBV9 to TRBJ2-2; 9 bases match TRBD1. The V and J ends lost 6 bases and 4 bases, in that order; junction bases with no gene match: 4. Germline lookup yields CDR1 SGDLS and CDR2 YYNGEE. This CDR3 is built from 14 residues. CDR3 bases: TGTGCCAGCAAACAGGGGGCGAGCACCGGGGAGCTGTTTTTT. This translates into CASKQGASTGELFF.

In its sample, this clonotype was seen a few times. The rearrangement joins TRBV4-3 to TRBJ2-5, with D possibly being TRBD1 or TRBD2 (5 bases each). The CDR3 length is 16 residues. CDR1 and CDR2 from the germline V gene are LGHNA and YSLEER. V was cut by 0 bases and J by 5 bases, with 16 bases left in between. In DNA, the CDR3 is TGCGCCAGCAGCCAAGAACTATCGGGGACGGCCGAGACCCAGTACTTC. This sequence encodes CASSQELSGTAETQYF.

The chain combines TRBV5-1 with TRBJ1-1; no definite D call. The CDR3 runs 11 residues. Germline CDR1 and CDR2: SGHRS and YFSETQ. V was clipped by 7 bases and J by 5 bases, with 9 bases between them. This chain's CDR3 is CASHLGTEAFF. The CDR3 nucleotides are TGCGCCAGCCACCTGGGGACTGAAGCTTTCTTT. Variable domain in full (rest from reference TRBV5-1 and TRBJ1-1): KAGVTQTPRYLIKTRGQQVTLSCSPISGHRSVSWYQQTPGQGLQFLFEYFSETQRNKGNFPGRFSGRQFSNSRSEMNVSTLELGDSALYLCASHLGTEAFFGQGTRLTVV.

The chain employs TRBV5-1 and TRBJ2-3, with D unresolved. Germline V CDR1 and CDR2: SGHRS, YFSETQ. The CDR3 has 15 residues. Trimming pared 0 bases from V and 2 bases from J, leaving 10 bases between. CDR3 amino acids: CASSLGWGFTDTQYF. The CDR3 DNA follows: TGCGCCAGCAGCTTGGGGTGGGGATTCACAGATACGCAGTATTTT.

The rearrangement links TRBV12-3 or TRBV12-4 to TRBJ1-1; no clear D gene. The CDR3 has 9 amino acids. The CDR3 reads CGLDTEAFF. The CDR3 coding sequence is TGTGGTCTGGACACTGAAGCTTTCTTT.